A single sample gave rise to the 21 T cell receptor beta chains below, sequenced in a study of type 1 regulatory T cells. Antigens of these TCRs are unknown. Each CDR3 protein is one row after TCRdb ran MiXCR on the reads. This table has roughly 21,000 distinct CDR3 sequences, 40% to 55% appearing once. Sequencing was carried out using cultured T cells, either the whole culture or a sorted T cell fraction (not recorded which). The receptors come from a human donor in good health.

This clonotype was seen more than once but under ten times. The chain combines TRBV20-1 with TRBJ2-7, with a weak D call TRBD1 (6 bases). V lost 6 bases to trimming and J lost 7 bases, with 19 bases between them. The CDR3 is 13 residues long. The V gene's germline CDR1 is DFQATT and CDR2 SNEGSKA (reference sequence). CDR3 sequence reads: CSARDTRTEEQYF. The CDR3 nucleotides are TGCAGTGCCAGGGACACCCGAACAGAGGAGCAGTACTTC.

Remarks on this clonotype: A read error may be the cause here, since a much bigger clone is one base away. V usage is TRBV4-1 and J usage is TRBJ2-1; D may be TRBD2 (7 bases). This CDR3 has 16 amino acids. CDR1 MGHRA and CDR2 YSYEKL come from the germline V gene. CDR3 in DNA: TGCGTCAGCAGCCAAGGTAGGGGGGGCCGTTACAATGAGCAGTTCTTC. It specifies CVSSQGRGGRYNEQFF.

This CDR3 is CASSTEPSYEQYF. CDR3 sequence (DNA): TGTGCCAGCAGCACGGAACCTTCCTACGAGCAGTACTTC. The V gene is TRBV7-2, the J gene TRBJ2-7, with unresolved D. The length of the CDR3 is 13 residues. The germline V and J ends were trimmed by 5 bases and 1 base, with 9 bases remaining between them. Germline CDR1 and CDR2: SGHTA and FQGNSA.

This clonotype was recorded a few times. The chain employs TRBV12-3 or TRBV12-4 and TRBJ2-2; no clear D. V was shortened by 7 bases and J by 0 bases, with 12 bases between the two germline ends. This CDR3 spans 15 amino acids. The chain's CDR3 is CASTISRANTGELFF. CDR3 sequence (DNA): TGTGCCAGCACCATTAGCAGAGCGAACACCGGGGAGCTGTTTTTT.

This clonotype was seen a few times. J is TRBJ2-2 and V is TRBV6-1, with TRBD2 matching over 12 bases. CDR1 and CDR2 from the germline V gene are MNHNS and SASEGT. There are 17 residues in the CDR3. V trimming: 5 bases; J trimming: 3 bases; junction bases outside the gene matches: 7. The CDR3 DNA sequence: TGTGCCAGCAGTACCCTAGCGGGGGGGCCTCACACCGGGGAGCTGTTTTTT. Residues: CASSTLAGGPHTGELFF.

This clonotype was detected a few times. The chain joins TRBV12-5 to TRBJ2-2; D might be TRBD1 or TRBD2, each matching 6 bases. Trimming took 3 bases from V and 4 from J, leaving 12 bases between them. This CDR3 has 15 amino acids. Germline lookup yields CDR1 LGHNT and CDR2 FRNRAP. CDR3 sequence: CASGFWGAGTGELFF. The CDR3 bases are TGTGCTAGTGGTTTTTGGGGGGCGGGCACCGGGGAGCTGTTTTTT. Variable domain in full (rest from reference TRBV12-5 and TRBJ2-2): DARVTQTPRHKVTEMGQEVTMRCQPILGHNTVFWYRQTMMQGLELLAYFRNRAPLDDSGMPKDRFSAEMPDATLATLKIQPSEPRDSAVYFCASGFWGAGTGELFFGEGSRLTVL.

The V call is TRBV6-5, the J call TRBJ1-2; no firm D call. The CDR3 loop spans 15 amino acids. V was cut by 0 bases and J by 4 bases, with 12 bases left in between. The germline CDR1 and CDR2 sequences are MNHEY and SVGAGI. Here the CDR3 reads CASSYSISPPYGYTF. In DNA, the CDR3 is TGTGCCAGCAGTTACTCAATATCCCCTCCCTATGGCTACACCTTC.

This clonotype was seen more than once but under ten times. This CDR3 is CASSYQALNTEAFF. As DNA, the CDR3 is TGTGCCAGCAGTTACCAGGCCCTGAACACTGAAGCTTTCTTT. The rearrangement joins TRBV6-5 to TRBJ1-1; D not resolved. The germline V gene encodes CDR1 MNHEY and CDR2 SVGAGI. This CDR3 is built from 14 residues. Deletions cut 2 bases from V and 0 bases from J, with 7 bases between.

This clonotype appeared a few times. The chain employs TRBV11-2 and TRBJ2-5, with D perhaps assigned TRBD1 or TRBD2 (6 bases each). Germline V gene sequence: CDR1 SGHAT, CDR2 FQNNGV. V was shortened by 5 bases and J by 4 bases, with 23 bases between the two germline ends. This CDR3 spans 17 amino acids. CDR3 sequence (DNA): TGTGCCAGCAGCCCGGGGGCGGCCGCTCTTAAGGGAGAGACCCAGTACTTC. Protein: CASSPGAAALKGETQYF.

V is TRBV27 and J is TRBJ2-1, with 11 bases that match TRBD1. Germline trimming cut 2 bases from V and 6 bases from J; bases unmatched to any gene: 6. The germline V gene encodes CDR1 MNHEY and CDR2 SMNVEV (reference sequence). This CDR3 is 16 amino acids long. CDR3 in amino acids: CASSLRLGQGGNEQFF. CDR3 DNA sequence: TGTGCCAGCAGTTTAAGATTGGGACAGGGGGGCAATGAGCAGTTCTTC.

The chain uses TRBV20-1 and TRBJ2-3; D may be TRBD2 (5 bases). The germline V gene encodes CDR1 DFQATT and CDR2 SNEGSKA (reference sequence). Trimming stripped 1 base from V and 0 bases from J, with 11 bases between. CDR3 length: 15 amino acids. The CDR3 sequence: CSARGRLISTDTQYF. The CDR3 DNA reads TGCAGTGCTAGAGGTAGACTAATTAGCACAGATACGCAGTATTTT.

The rearrangement links TRBV9 to TRBJ1-2, with a possible D match to TRBD1 (5 bases). Germline CDR1 is SGDLS and CDR2 is YYNGEE. The CDR3 consists of 13 residues. V lost 0 bases to trimming and J lost 8 bases, with 11 bases between them. The CDR3 DNA follows: TGTGCCAGCAGCGTAGAAGGGGTTCGGGGCTACACCTTC. This codes for CASSVEGVRGYTF.

The rearrangement joins TRBV5-1 to TRBJ1-1, with a possible D match to TRBD1 (5 bases). The CDR3 sequence is 15 residues long. V was clipped by 0 bases and J by 1 base, with 10 bases between them. Germline lookup yields CDR1 SGHRS and CDR2 YFSETQ. As DNA, the CDR3 is TGCGCCAGCAGCTTGGGACAGATGGGGAACACTGAAGCTTTCTTT. Amino acid sequence: CASSLGQMGNTEAFF.

The V and J genes are TRBV20-1 and TRBJ1-1; D possibly corresponds to TRBD1 (6 bases). In germline, CDR1 is DFQATT, CDR2 SNEGSKA (reference sequence). The CDR3 has 13 residues. Trimming removed 6 bases at V and 3 bases at J, with 14 bases between. The CDR3 sequence is CSARRQADTEAFF. DNA of the CDR3: TGCAGTGCCCGAAGACAGGCGGACACTGAAGCTTTCTTT.

The chain has TRBV7-9 and TRBJ1-4; D uncertain. Looked up from germline, CDR1 is SEHNR and CDR2 is FQNEAQ (reference sequence). This CDR3 region has 13 residues. Trimming pared 5 bases from V and 7 bases from J, leaving 11 bases between. CDR3 region: CASSRGFREKLFF. In DNA form, the CDR3 reads TGTGCCAGCAGCCGAGGGTTTCGTGAAAAACTGTTTTTT.

The chain uses TRBV5-1 and TRBJ1-2; D not certain. Trimming cost V 1 base and J 0 bases, with 10 bases left between them. The length of the CDR3 is 15 residues. Germline loops: CDR1 SGHRS, CDR2 YFSETQ. The CDR3 sequence: CASSLFEEANYGYTF. CDR3 coding DNA: TGCGCCAGCAGCTTGTTCGAGGAAGCTAACTATGGCTACACCTTC.

Points on this clonotype: Possible read error: a much larger clone is one base away. This rearrangement joins TRBV7-3 to TRBJ2-6, with TRBD1 as a possible D gene (6 bases). The germline CDR1 and CDR2 sequences are SGHTA and FQGTGA. The CDR3 spans 15 residues. CDR3 in DNA: TGTGTCAGCAGCGTAGGGGGTTCTGGGGCCAACGTCCTGACTTTC. Amino acid sequence: CVSSVGGSGANVLTF.

The gene calls are TRBV12-3 or TRBV12-4 and TRBJ2-7; D perhaps matches TRBD1 (6 bases). This CDR3 is 14 amino acids long. V lost 2 bases and J lost 6, with 14 bases in between. This chain's CDR3 is CASSLRRRGGEQYF. As DNA, the CDR3 is TGTGCCAGCAGTTTACGGCGCAGGGGCGGCGAGCAGTACTTC.

In this sample, this clonotype turned up a few times. The chain recombines TRBV19 with TRBJ1-5; perhaps TRBD1 as D (5 bases). CDR1 LNHDA and CDR2 SQIVND come from the germline V gene (reference sequence). The CDR3 extends over 17 amino acids. V was clipped by 3 bases and J by 2 bases, with 17 bases between them. CDR3: CASSILRGAGGNQPQHF. The CDR3 DNA reads as TGTGCCAGTAGTATTTTAAGGGGAGCTGGGGGCAATCAGCCCCAGCATTTT.

The chain joins TRBV11-2 to TRBJ1-2; no clear D. The CDR3 covers 13 residues. The germline CDR1 and CDR2 sequences are SGHAT and FQNNGV. Trimming cost V 0 bases and J 7 bases, with 9 bases left between them. CDR3: CASSLDRVAGYTF. CDR3 DNA: TGTGCCAGCAGCTTAGATAGGGTTGCTGGCTACACCTTC.

The chain joins TRBV5-1 to TRBJ1-1, with 7 bases lining up with TRBD1. Germline V gives CDR1 SGHRS, CDR2 YFSETQ. CDR3 size: 14 residues. Unmatched junction bases numbered 6, after V lost 2 bases and J lost 5 bases. CDR3 loop: CASSLTGVDTEAFF. The DNA of the CDR3 is TGCGCCAGCAGCTTAACAGGGGTTGATACTGAAGCTTTCTTT.